The 29 T cell receptor beta chains below come from one sample, sequenced in a study of blood T cell repertoires in COVID-19. Produced via immunoSEQ multiplex PCR; TCRdb's table is partial and in-frame only. Of approximately 250,000 clones in the sample, roughly 88% were seen once. Sequenced input: peripheral blood. Receptors originate from a man aged 35-49 years who had recovered from COVID-19.

The genes are TRBV7-9 and TRBJ2-7; TRBD1 might be the D (5 bases). The germline V gene encodes CDR1 SEHNR and CDR2 FQNEAQ (reference sequence). The CDR3 covers 14 residues. Trimming left V 3 bases short and J 6 bases short, with 15 bases between. This chain's CDR3 is CASSFEKGFREQYF. CDR3 DNA sequence: TGTGCCAGCAGCTTTGAGAAGGGGTTCCGCGAGCAGTACTTC. The variable domain in full, completed from reference TRBV7-9 and TRBJ2-7, reads DTGVSQNPRHKITKRGQNVTFRCDPISEHNRLYWYRQTLGQGPEFLTYFQNEAQLEKSRLLSDRFSAERPKGSFSTLEIQRTEQGDSAMYLCASSFEKGFREQYFGPGTRLTVT.

The chain links TRBV12-5 to TRBJ1-5, with TRBD1 identical over 9 bases. The CDR3 is 15 residues long. J gave up 5 bases and V 2 bases, and 4 bases lay outside the gene matches. The germline gives CDR1 LGHNT, CDR2 FRNRAP. For the CDR3, the DNA is TGTGCTAGTGGTTTGTGGGGGACAGGGCATCAGCCCCAGCATTTT. Residues: CASGLWGTGHQPQHF. Looking up the rest from reference TRBV12-5 and TRBJ1-5 gives the full variable domain: DARVTQTPRHKVTEMGQEVTMRCQPILGHNTVFWYRQTMMQGLELLAYFRNRAPLDDSGMPKDRFSAEMPDATLATLKIQPSEPRDSAVYFCASGLWGTGHQPQHFGDGTRLSIL.

The J gene is TRBJ2-7, the V gene TRBV6-6, with 8 bases fitting TRBD2. V trimming: 6 bases; J trimming: 2 bases; junction bases outside the gene matches: 3. In germline, CDR1 is MNHNY, CDR2 SVGAGI (reference sequence). The CDR3 sequence is 13 residues long. The CDR3 loop reads CASRTSAAYEQYF. The CDR3 DNA sequence: TGTGCCAGCAGGACTAGCGCCGCCTACGAGCAGTACTTC.

The rearrangement links TRBV2 to TRBJ2-2, with D unresolved. Deletions cut 8 bases from V and 7 bases from J, with 14 bases between. CDR3 length: 13 amino acids. Germline V CDR1 and CDR2: SNHLY, FYNNEI. The CDR3 DNA reads TGTGCCAGCGGAGAGGTGGAAGGCGGGGAGCTGTTTTTT. Amino acids: CASGEVEGGELFF.

This rearrangement joins TRBV12-3 or TRBV12-4 to TRBJ2-5, with TRBD1 matching over 7 bases. There are 13 residues in the CDR3. V lost 5 bases to trimming and J lost 4 bases; unmatched junction nucleotides: 4. The CDR3, as DNA: TGTGCCAGCAGTCCGCGACAGGGAGAGACCCAGTACTTC. This sequence encodes CASSPRQGETQYF.

The chain carries TRBV6-2 or TRBV6-3 and TRBJ1-2; D ambiguous. The CDR3 contains 15 residues. Germline CDR1 MNHEY, CDR2 SVGEGT. With 4 bases removed from V and 0 bases from J, the gap between germline ends came to 12 bases. The CDR3 DNA reads as TGTGCCAGCAGTTCTCGGACTGATTCTAACTATGGCTACACCTTC. Translated, it gives CASSSRTDSNYGYTF.

V and J are TRBV11-2 and TRBJ2-7; 9 nucleotides line up with TRBD1. CDR3 size: 15 residues. The J segment lost 1 base and the V segment lost 4 bases, leaving 5 bases of the junction unmatched. Germline V lookup: CDR1 SGHAT, CDR2 FQNNGV. The CDR3 protein is CASSSTDRGSYEQYF. CDR3 sequence (DNA): TGTGCCAGCAGCTCTACTGACAGGGGGTCCTACGAGCAGTACTTC.

The chain recombines TRBV4-1 with TRBJ1-2; possibly TRBD1 for D (5 bases). Trimming cost V 0 bases and J 8 bases, with 28 bases left between them. The germline V gene has CDR1 MGHRA and CDR2 YSYEKL. The CDR3 loop spans 19 amino acids. The CDR3 bases are TGCGCCAGCAGCCAAGAAACGCAGGAACCAGGGTTCCTGTTGGGCGGCTACACCTTC. It codes for CASSQETQEPGFLLGGYTF.

The chain is built from TRBV7-2 and TRBJ1-2; TRBD1 matches at 7 bases. The CDR3 extends over 14 amino acids. Trimming at V came to 5 bases and at J to 8 bases, leaving 11 bases not matched to a gene. Germline V CDR1 and CDR2: SGHTA, FQGNSA. The CDR3 protein is CASSPDRPGGGYTF. The CDR3 DNA is TGTGCCAGCAGCCCGGACAGGCCCGGGGGAGGCTACACCTTC. The full variable domain, with the rest looked up from reference TRBV7-2 and TRBJ1-2, is GAGVSQSPSNKVTEKGKDVELRCDPISGHTALYWYRQSLGQGLEFLIYFQGNSAPDKSGLPSDRFSAERTGGSVSTLTIQRTQQEDSAVYLCASSPDRPGGGYTFGSGTRLTVV.

This rearrangement joins TRBV7-2 to TRBJ2-2, with D hard to call. The germline V and J ends were trimmed by 5 bases and 1 base, with 11 bases remaining between them. This CDR3 is built from 15 residues. Germline lookup yields CDR1 SGHTA and CDR2 FQGNSA. CDR3 nucleotides: TGTGCCAGCAGCCGCGAGTTTGGGAACACCGGGGAGCTGTTTTTT. Translating gives CASSREFGNTGELFF.

The V call is TRBV30, the J call TRBJ2-1, with 7 bases matching TRBD1. The CDR3 has 15 amino acids. J gave up 6 bases and V 0 bases, and 8 bases lay outside the gene matches. CDR1 is GTSNPN, CDR2 SVGIG, per germline (reference sequence). For the CDR3, the DNA is TGTGCCTGGAGTGTGAAGCAGGGGGTCGGCAATGAGCAGTTCTTC. The encoded protein is CAWSVKQGVGNEQFF. The variable domain in full, completed from reference TRBV30 and TRBJ2-1, reads SQTIHQWPATLVQPVGSPLSLECTVEGTSNPNLYWYRQAAGRGLQLLFYSVGIGQISSEVPQNLSASRPQDRQFILSSKKLLLSDSGFYLCAWSVKQGVGNEQFFGPGTRLTVL.

The chain is built from TRBV19 and TRBJ1-2, with 11 bases matching TRBD1. Germline lookup yields CDR1 LNHDA and CDR2 SQIVND (reference sequence). The length of the CDR3 is 16 residues. V was clipped by 5 bases and J by 2 bases; unmatched bases: 7. This chain's CDR3 is CASSPTRDRGNYGYTF. For the CDR3, the DNA is TGTGCCAGTAGTCCGACCCGGGACAGGGGGAACTATGGCTACACCTTC.

The chain recombines TRBV30 with TRBJ1-3, with 8 bases fitting TRBD1. The germline V gene has CDR1 GTSNPN and CDR2 SVGIG (reference sequence). This CDR3 is 16 amino acids long. With 4 bases clipped from V and 2 bases from J, the junction kept 10 bases outside the gene matches. DNA of the CDR3: TGTGCCTGGATAGGTCAGGGGGCCGGAACTGGAAACACCATATATTTT. Translating gives CAWIGQGAGTGNTIYF.

The chain recombines TRBV7-2 with TRBJ2-4; the match to TRBD2 covers 7 bases. From germline, CDR1 is SGHTA and CDR2 FQGNSA. The CDR3 consists of 17 residues. V was clipped by 5 bases and J by 6 bases; unmatched bases: 16. The chain's CDR3 is CASSIYAPGGSGNIQYF. In nucleotides, the CDR3 is TGTGCCAGCAGCATCTACGCACCGGGGGGATCCGGAAACATTCAGTACTTC. The full variable domain, in which reference TRBV7-2 and TRBJ2-4 provide the parts outside the CDR3, is GAGVSQSPSNKVTEKGKDVELRCDPISGHTALYWYRQSLGQGLEFLIYFQGNSAPDKSGLPSDRFSAERTGGSVSTLTIQRTQQEDSAVYLCASSIYAPGGSGNIQYFGAGTRLSVL.

This clone came up once. The chain carries TRBV15 and TRBJ2-5; 8 bases are a match to TRBD2. Germline V lookup: CDR1 LNHNV, CDR2 YYDKDF (reference sequence). V gave up 1 base and J gave up 0 bases; unmatched junction bases: 4. This CDR3 is 16 amino acids long. In DNA form, the CDR3 reads TGTGCCACCAGCAGAGGGACAGCGGGGGACCAAGAGACCCAGTACTTC. As protein: CATSRGTAGDQETQYF.

This chain uses TRBV5-4 with TRBJ2-2; 7 nucleotides match TRBD1. The CDR3 sequence is 17 residues long. V dropped 1 base and J dropped 4; count of bases not matched to a gene: 10. The germline CDR1 and CDR2 sequences are SGHNT and YYREEE (reference sequence). The CDR3: CASSLFGLQGFTGELFF. The CDR3 DNA is TGTGCCAGCAGCTTGTTTGGATTACAGGGGTTCACCGGGGAGCTGTTTTTT.

This chain joins TRBV6-5 and TRBJ2-7, with 9 bases matching TRBD1. J was trimmed by 5 bases and V by 6 bases; bases with no gene match: 8. Germline-derived CDR1 and CDR2 are MNHEY and SVGAGI. The CDR3 is made up of 14 amino acids. The DNA of the CDR3 is TGTGCCAGCAGACCGGACAGGGGAATCCACGAGCAGTACTTC. It yields the protein CASRPDRGIHEQYF.

In this sample, this clone turned up a few times. This rearrangement joins TRBV20-1 to TRBJ1-2, with 7 bases aligning to TRBD1. Germline V CDR1 and CDR2: DFQATT, SNEGSKA (reference sequence). J was trimmed by 8 bases and V by 6 bases; bases with no gene match: 6. The CDR3 consists of 11 residues. The DNA for the CDR3 is TGCAGTGCCAAAAGGACAGGAGGCTACACCTTC. This sequence encodes CSAKRTGGYTF.

This sequence joins TRBV7-2 and TRBJ1-2; D unclear. The CDR3 is made up of 13 amino acids. Germline-derived CDR1 and CDR2 are SGHTA and FQGNSA. V was pared by 0 bases and J by 8 bases, with 10 bases between. As DNA, the CDR3 is TGTGCCAGCAGCTTAGCGGCGGGCAGGGGCTACACCTTC. The encoded protein is CASSLAAGRGYTF.

This clone was recorded only once. The chain is built from TRBV5-1 and TRBJ2-5; 9 positions agree with TRBD2. Looked up from germline, CDR1 is SGHRS and CDR2 is YFSETQ. J gave up 3 bases and V 0 bases, and 6 bases lay outside the gene matches. The length of the CDR3 is 16 residues. The CDR3 sequence: CASSLVSSGGKETQYF. CDR3 sequence (DNA): TGCGCCAGCAGCTTGGTTTCGAGCGGGGGGAAAGAGACCCAGTACTTC. Looking up the rest from reference TRBV5-1 and TRBJ2-5 gives the full variable domain: KAGVTQTPRYLIKTRGQQVTLSCSPISGHRSVSWYQQTPGQGLQFLFEYFSETQRNKGNFPGRFSGRQFSNSRSEMNVSTLELGDSALYLCASSLVSSGGKETQYFGPGTRLLVL.

The chain joins TRBV5-5 to TRBJ1-5; D might be TRBD1 (6 bases). The V gene lost 6 bases and the J gene lost 6 bases, with 16 bases spanning the gap. The CDR3 length is 14 residues. Germline-derived CDR1 and CDR2 are SGHKS and YYEKEE (reference sequence). For the CDR3, the DNA is TGTGCCAGCATGGGCGGTGGGGGCGGTCAGCCCCAGCATTTT. Protein: CASMGGGGGQPQHF.

This rearrangement joins TRBV24-1 to TRBJ1-1; D is unclear. Deletions cut 4 bases from V and 8 bases from J, with 7 bases between. Germline V gives CDR1 KGHDR, CDR2 SFDVKD. The CDR3 has 11 residues. The CDR3 reads CATSDGEEAFF. CDR3 nucleotides: TGTGCCACCAGTGACGGGGAGGAAGCTTTCTTT.

About this clone: A junction end diverges from the germline sequence, so it may reflect a read error. V usage is TRBV6-5 and J usage is TRBJ1-5, with 9 nucleotides matching TRBD1. The CDR3 loop spans 13 amino acids. Germline V lookup: CDR1 MNHEY, CDR2 SVGAGI. Here the CDR3 DNA reads TGTGCCGGCAGGACAGGGGCCAATCAGCCCCAGCATTTT. It specifies CAGRTGANQPQHF.

J is TRBJ1-2 and V is TRBV14, with D perhaps matching TRBD1 (5 bases). Deletions cut 4 bases from V and 3 bases from J, with 18 bases between. The CDR3 covers 16 residues. CDR1 and CDR2 (germline): SGHDN, FVKESK. CDR3 amino acids: CASSPFLTETYYGYTF. The CDR3 nucleotides are TGTGCCAGCAGCCCCTTTCTGACAGAGACATACTATGGCTACACCTTC.

The CDR3 loop is CASSLTGSGTGMLEKLFF. In nucleotides, the CDR3 is TGTGCCAGCAGTTTAACCGGCTCAGGGACAGGGATGCTTGAAAAACTGTTTTTT. The chain carries TRBV7-9 and TRBJ1-4, with TRBD1 matching over 9 bases. Germline values: CDR1 SEHNR, CDR2 FQNEAQ (reference sequence). V was pared by 6 bases and J by 7 bases, with 18 bases of the junction left unmatched. CDR3 length: 18 residues.

This chain links TRBV30 with TRBJ2-7, with TRBD1 identical over 8 bases. Germline CDR1 reads GTSNPN; CDR2 reads SVGIG (reference sequence). The CDR3 spans 14 residues. With 8 bases clipped from V and 2 bases from J, the junction kept 11 bases outside the gene matches. The CDR3 region has the DNA TGTGCCGCCCAAAGGGGACAGGCAACCTACGAGCAGTACTTC. It encodes CAAQRGQATYEQYF.

The chain uses TRBV5-4 and TRBJ2-3, with 7 bases identical to TRBD2. Losses at the gene ends were 3 bases for V and 1 base for J; bases not matched to a gene: 8. The CDR3 is made up of 16 amino acids. Per the germline V gene, CDR1 is SGHNT and CDR2 is YYREEE (reference sequence). The CDR3 reads CASSSQIAGGTDTQYF. Here the CDR3 DNA reads TGTGCCAGCAGCTCACAAATAGCGGGTGGCACAGATACGCAGTATTTT.

V gene TRBV19 combines with J gene TRBJ1-4, with D unclear. The germline V gene encodes CDR1 LNHDA and CDR2 SQIVND (reference sequence). The CDR3 is 13 residues long. Between the trimmed V and J ends, which lost 5 bases and 6 bases, there was a span of 10 bases. The CDR3, as DNA: TGTGCCAGTAGTTGGCAGGTCGATGAAAAACTGTTTTTT. Translated: CASSWQVDEKLFF.

This clone was found once. The CDR3 nucleotides read TGCGCCAGCAGCCAAGAGTCAAGAGCGGGGGTGGATACGCAGTATTTT. It translates to CASSQESRAGVDTQYF. This chain links TRBV4-3 with TRBJ2-3; 8 bases map to TRBD2. Trimming cost V 0 bases and J 6 bases; bases outside gene matches: 8. Per germline, CDR1 LGHNA and CDR2 YSLEER. The CDR3 runs to 16 residues.